The present TCR beta chain was sequenced within a study of blood T cell repertoires in COVID-19. Germline V gives CDR1 SGDLS, CDR2 YYNGEE. Trimming at V came to 0 bases and at J to 0 bases, leaving 2 bases not matched to a gene. The CDR3 totals 15 residues. Only in-frame clones appear in the TCRdb table, and some are missing; sequencing was by immunoSEQ multiplex PCR. The profile shows some 150,000 clones, 82% of them singletons. This chain links TRBV9 with TRBJ1-2; 7 nucleotides agree with TRBD1. Sequenced material: peripheral blood. This clonotype was sampled from a woman in her 70s with acute or convalescent COVID-19. Written as DNA, the CDR3 is TGTGCCAGCAGCGTAGAGACAGGGACTAACTATGGCTACACCTTC. As protein: CASSVETGTNYGYTF.